A single sample is the source of the 26 T cell receptor beta chains below, sequenced in a study of T cells after yellow fever vaccination. TCRdb re-called the 5' RACE reads with MiXCR, one entry per CDR3 protein. Of 300,000 to 450,000 distinct CDR3 sequences in the sample, over 5% were seen once. The sample consisted of PBMCs, taken 5 days after the yellow fever booster vaccination. All receptors come from a man aged 30 to 39 who received the YFV17D yellow fever vaccine.

The J gene is TRBJ2-5, the V gene TRBV7-6; 8 nucleotides align to TRBD1. Germline V gives CDR1 SGHVS, CDR2 FNYEAQ. CDR3 length: 16 residues. V shed 3 bases and J 5 bases; nucleotides not matched to a gene: 11. The CDR3 reads CASSFGGQAPAETQYF. The CDR3, as DNA: TGTGCCAGCAGCTTCGGGGGACAGGCCCCAGCGGAGACCCAGTACTTC.

Only a few counts were recorded for this clonotype. The chain joins TRBV4-3 to TRBJ2-1; 11 nucleotides align to TRBD2. The CDR3 extends over 16 amino acids. Looked up from germline, CDR1 is LGHNA and CDR2 is YSLEER. The V and J ends lost 0 bases and 6 bases, in that order; junction bases with no gene match: 4. CDR3 DNA: TGCGCCAGCAGCCAAGACCGTGGACTAGCGGGCAATGAGCAGTTCTTC. Residues: CASSQDRGLAGNEQFF.

In its sample, this clonotype was seen many times. V gene TRBV6-1 combines with J gene TRBJ2-3; 8 bases match TRBD1. V was pared by 8 bases and J by 6 bases, with 13 bases of the junction left unmatched. CDR3 length: 15 residues. Germline CDR1 reads MNHNS; CDR2 reads SASEGT. For the CDR3, the DNA is TGTGCCAGCGGCCCGACCGACAGGGGCTTGGATACGCAGTATTTT. Encoded protein: CASGPTDRGLDTQYF.

J is TRBJ2-7 and V is TRBV13; 8 bases map to TRBD2. V lost 0 bases, J lost 1 base, and 11 bases stayed unmatched. The CDR3 extends over 18 amino acids. CDR1 and CDR2 from the germline V gene are PRHDT and FYEKMQ (reference sequence). In nucleotides, the CDR3 is TGTGCCAGCAGCTTAGGCAGGAGTACTAGCGGATATTCCTACGAGCAGTACTTC. Protein sequence: CASSLGRSTSGYSYEQYF.

The chain has TRBV28 and TRBJ1-3; the D is unclear. V was pared by 6 bases and J by 4 bases, with 7 bases between. The germline V gene encodes CDR1 MDHEN and CDR2 SYDVKM. This CDR3 contains 12 residues. The DNA for the CDR3 is TGTGCCAGCAGCCGAACAGGAAACACCATATATTTT. Its protein is CASSRTGNTIYF.

The chain combines TRBV7-9 with TRBJ2-7; no definite D call. CDR1 is SEHNR, CDR2 FQNEAQ, per germline (reference sequence). The CDR3 has 14 residues. V lost 3 bases and J 5 bases, leaving 14 bases between the germline ends. CDR3 residues: CASSFPGQKDEQYF. Written as DNA, the CDR3 is TGTGCCAGCAGCTTCCCTGGGCAAAAGGACGAGCAGTACTTC.

This clonotype was seen ten or more times. The V call is TRBV12-3 or TRBV12-4, the J call TRBJ2-5; TRBD1 or TRBD2 may be the D gene (6 bases each). V lost 4 bases and J lost 6, with 15 bases in between. CDR3 length: 14 residues. CDR3 nucleotides: TGTGCCAGCAGTTCAGGGGACTCCTCGAAGACCCAGTACTTC. This codes for CASSSGDSSKTQYF.

The chain is built from TRBV6-1 and TRBJ1-1; D may be TRBD1 (6 bases). Trimming removed 6 bases from V and 6 bases from J, with 20 bases in between. Germline V gene data show CDR1 as MNHNS and CDR2 as SASEGT. The CDR3 length is 15 residues. The DNA for the CDR3 is TGTGCCAGCAGACTCCAGGGGTGGGGAATCTCTGAAGCTTTCTTT. It encodes CASRLQGWGISEAFF.

This clonotype was counted ten times or more. This rearrangement joins TRBV29-1 to TRBJ2-1, with 10 bases aligning to TRBD2. There are 13 residues in the CDR3. Germline V gene lookup returns CDR1 SQVTM and CDR2 ANQGSEA. V dropped 8 bases and J dropped 7; count of bases not matched to a gene: 8. The CDR3 DNA reads as TGCAGCTCACTAGCGGGAAATCGGAATGAGCAGTTCTTC. It translates to CSSLAGNRNEQFF.

This chain joins TRBV4-1 and TRBJ1-1; TRBD1 might be the D (6 bases). Germline assignment: CDR1 MGHRA and CDR2 YSYEKL. The CDR3 extends over 14 amino acids. V lost 4 bases, J lost 1 base, and 10 bases lay in between. The CDR3 reads CASSRTQGNTEAFF. CDR3 nucleotide sequence: TGCGCCAGCAGCCGCACACAGGGGAACACTGAAGCTTTCTTT.

This clonotype was counted only a few times. The chain combines TRBV5-6 with TRBJ2-3; 9 bases fit TRBD2. V was clipped by 4 bases and J by 6 bases; unmatched bases: 3. Looked up from germline, CDR1 is SGHDT and CDR2 is YYEEEE. There are 13 residues in the CDR3. The DNA for the CDR3 is TGTGCCAGCAGCACTGGACTAGCGGATACGCAGTATTTT. The encoded protein is CASSTGLADTQYF.

This clonotype was observed a few times. This chain links TRBV4-2 with TRBJ2-2; D gene uncertain. V shed 0 bases and J shed 4 bases, with 6 bases lying between them. The germline gives CDR1 LGHNA, CDR2 YNFKEQ. The CDR3 sequence is 14 residues long. The CDR3 loop is CASSQERATGELFF. In DNA form, the CDR3 reads TGTGCCAGCAGCCAAGAACGGGCCACCGGGGAGCTGTTTTTT.

V gene TRBV12-3 or TRBV12-4 combines with J gene TRBJ2-4, with 8 bases identical to TRBD1. The CDR3 has 15 residues. The V segment lost 5 bases and the J segment 0 bases; nucleotides outside the gene matches: 3. The CDR3 spells CASSGQGLAKNIQYF. The CDR3 DNA sequence: TGTGCCAGCAGTGGACAGGGACTAGCCAAAAACATTCAGTACTTC.

This clonotype was recorded at least ten times. The chain joins TRBV7-2 to TRBJ1-2; 7 bases agree with TRBD1. There are 14 residues in the CDR3. J was trimmed by 5 bases and V by 5 bases; bases with no gene match: 8. CDR1 and CDR2 (germline): SGHTA, FQGNSA. CDR3 sequence: CASSLGQRRYGYTF. The CDR3 DNA reads TGTGCCAGCAGCCTGGGACAGCGGCGATATGGCTACACCTTC.

The sample holds many counts of this clonotype. The rearrangement joins TRBV7-2 to TRBJ2-7, with a tentative D call TRBD1 (6 bases). The CDR3 covers 12 residues. V lost 4 bases and J lost 9, with 13 bases in between. Germline CDR1 reads SGHTA; CDR2 reads FQGNSA. CDR3 amino acids: CASSSTGLGQYF. The CDR3 DNA reads TGTGCCAGCAGCTCGACAGGTCTTGGGCAGTACTTC.

The V gene is TRBV14, the J gene TRBJ1-2; 9 nucleotides line up with TRBD1. The CDR3 extends over 13 amino acids. The V and J ends lost 3 bases and 5 bases, in that order; junction bases with no gene match: 1. The germline V gene encodes CDR1 SGHDN and CDR2 FVKESK. CDR3 protein: CASSQTGGYGYTF. The CDR3 nucleotides read TGTGCCAGCAGCCAGACAGGGGGTTATGGCTACACCTTC.

CDR3 coding DNA: TGTGCCACCAGTAATAGCGGGGCTTACAATGAGCAGTTCTTC. Its translation: CATSNSGAYNEQFF. V usage is TRBV15 and J usage is TRBJ2-1; 8 nucleotides agree with TRBD2. Germline CDR1 is LNHNV and CDR2 is YYDKDF (reference sequence). After removal of 6 bases from V and 4 bases from J, the junction contained 5 bases not matched to a gene. The CDR3 has 14 amino acids.

This clonotype was found many times. The genes are TRBV2 and TRBJ2-3; 10 bases agree with TRBD2. V shed 5 bases, J shed 3 bases, and the junction held 5 bases outside the gene matches. The CDR3 length is 15 residues. Germline V gene sequence: CDR1 SNHLY, CDR2 FYNNEI. CDR3 nucleotide sequence: TGTGCCAGCAGTACCTCTAGCGGGAGAACAGATACGCAGTATTTT. It specifies CASSTSSGRTDTQYF.

This clonotype occurred a few times. The chain links TRBV29-1 to TRBJ1-1, with D possibly TRBD1 on 5 matching bases. Trimming pared 7 bases from V and 0 bases from J, leaving 9 bases between. The germline gives CDR1 SQVTM, CDR2 ANQGSEA. The CDR3 loop spans 12 amino acids. The CDR3 coding sequence is TGCAGCGGGGGGGGGATGAACACTGAAGCTTTCTTT. It codes for CSGGGMNTEAFF.

The J gene is TRBJ2-7, the V gene TRBV11-2, with 13 bases identical to TRBD2. After removal of 5 bases from V and 6 bases from J, the junction contained 4 bases not matched to a gene. The CDR3 sequence is 14 residues long. Germline lookup yields CDR1 SGHAT and CDR2 FQNNGV. The CDR3 region has the DNA TGTGCCAGCAGCGCAGGACTAGCGGGAGTCGAGCAGTACTTC. This sequence encodes CASSAGLAGVEQYF.

This clonotype was seen a few times. The chain uses TRBV5-1 and TRBJ2-7; 13 bases agree with TRBD2. The CDR3 totals 18 residues. V was clipped by 0 bases and J by 1 base; unmatched bases: 7. The V gene's germline CDR1 is SGHRS and CDR2 YFSETQ. Here the CDR3 reads CASSLGGTSGTPSYEQYF. The CDR3 DNA follows: TGCGCCAGCAGCTTGGGAGGGACTAGCGGGACACCATCCTACGAGCAGTACTTC.

The J gene is TRBJ2-3, the V gene TRBV5-1; 7 bases map to TRBD2. The length of the CDR3 is 13 residues. Germline lookup yields CDR1 SGHRS and CDR2 YFSETQ. The junction had 1 base not matched to a gene; V was cut back by 4 bases and J by 2 bases. Written as DNA, the CDR3 is TGCGCCAGCAGCGGGGGGGACACAGATACGCAGTATTTT. It yields the protein CASSGGDTDTQYF.

The chain recombines TRBV6-1 with TRBJ2-7, with 7 nucleotides matching TRBD1. The CDR3 contains 13 residues. Germline trimming cut 6 bases from V and 3 bases from J; bases unmatched to any gene: 5. Germline V gene sequence: CDR1 MNHNS, CDR2 SASEGT. The chain's CDR3 is CASRLTGLYEQYF. The CDR3 nucleotides are TGTGCCAGCAGACTGACAGGGCTCTACGAGCAGTACTTC.

This clonotype appeared a few times. This chain joins TRBV12-3 or TRBV12-4 and TRBJ2-5; weak D call: TRBD2 (5 bases). The CDR3 covers 16 residues. Trimming left V 4 bases short and J 3 bases short, with 18 bases between. DNA for the CDR3: TGTGCCAGCAGTTCCCCCCCCCACGGGGTGAAAGAGACCCAGTACTTC. Translated, it gives CASSSPPHGVKETQYF.

This clonotype was seen only a few times. A junction boundary mismatches the germline segment, possibly from a read error. The genes are TRBV2 and TRBJ2-1; 8 nucleotides align to TRBD2. Germline V gene data show CDR1 as SNHLY and CDR2 as FYNNEI. CDR3 length: 10 amino acids. CDR3 amino acids: CARKAGDLIF. In nucleotides, the CDR3 is TGTGCCAGAAAAGCGGGAGACCTGATCTTC.

The rearrangement links TRBV14 to TRBJ2-3; 9 bases align to TRBD2. V gave up 6 bases and J gave up 6 bases; unmatched junction bases: 7. CDR3 length: 14 residues. Germline CDR1 reads SGHDN; CDR2 reads FVKESK. The CDR3, as DNA: TGTGCCAGCAGACATAGTAGCGGGAGTGATACGCAGTATTTT. It codes for CASRHSSGSDTQYF.